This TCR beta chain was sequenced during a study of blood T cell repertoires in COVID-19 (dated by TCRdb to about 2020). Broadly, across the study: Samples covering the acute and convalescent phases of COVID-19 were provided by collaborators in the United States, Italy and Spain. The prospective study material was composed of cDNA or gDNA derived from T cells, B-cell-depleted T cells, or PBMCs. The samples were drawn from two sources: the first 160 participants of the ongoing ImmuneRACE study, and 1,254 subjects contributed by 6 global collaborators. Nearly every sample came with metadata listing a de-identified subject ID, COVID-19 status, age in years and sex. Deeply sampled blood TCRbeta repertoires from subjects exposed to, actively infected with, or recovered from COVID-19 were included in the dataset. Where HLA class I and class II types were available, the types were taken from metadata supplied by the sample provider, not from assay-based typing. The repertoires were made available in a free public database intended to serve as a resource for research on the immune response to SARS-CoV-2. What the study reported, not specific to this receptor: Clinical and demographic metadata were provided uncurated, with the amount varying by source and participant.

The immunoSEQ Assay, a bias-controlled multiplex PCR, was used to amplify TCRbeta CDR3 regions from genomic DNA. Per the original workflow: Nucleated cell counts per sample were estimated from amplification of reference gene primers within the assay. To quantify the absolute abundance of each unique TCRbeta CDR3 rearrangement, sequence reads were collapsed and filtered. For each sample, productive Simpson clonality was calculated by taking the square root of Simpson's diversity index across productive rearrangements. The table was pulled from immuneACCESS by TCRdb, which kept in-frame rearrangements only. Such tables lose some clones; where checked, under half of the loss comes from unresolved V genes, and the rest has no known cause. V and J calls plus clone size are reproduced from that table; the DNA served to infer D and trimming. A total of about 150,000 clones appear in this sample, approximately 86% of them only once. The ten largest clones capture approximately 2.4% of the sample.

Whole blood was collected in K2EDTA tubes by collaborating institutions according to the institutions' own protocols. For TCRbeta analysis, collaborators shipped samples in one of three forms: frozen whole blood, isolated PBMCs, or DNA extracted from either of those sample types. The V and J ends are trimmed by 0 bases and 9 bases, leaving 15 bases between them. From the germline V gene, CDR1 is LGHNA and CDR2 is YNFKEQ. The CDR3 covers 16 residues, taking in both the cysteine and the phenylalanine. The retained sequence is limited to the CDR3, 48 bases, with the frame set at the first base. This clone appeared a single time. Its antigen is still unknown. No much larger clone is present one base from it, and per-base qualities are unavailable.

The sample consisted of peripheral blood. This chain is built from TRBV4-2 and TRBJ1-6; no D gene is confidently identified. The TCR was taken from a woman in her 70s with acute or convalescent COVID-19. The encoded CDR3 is CASSQDFSRTGSPLHF. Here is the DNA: TGTGCCAGCAGCCAAGATTTTTCCCGAACTGGTTCACCCCTCCACTTT.